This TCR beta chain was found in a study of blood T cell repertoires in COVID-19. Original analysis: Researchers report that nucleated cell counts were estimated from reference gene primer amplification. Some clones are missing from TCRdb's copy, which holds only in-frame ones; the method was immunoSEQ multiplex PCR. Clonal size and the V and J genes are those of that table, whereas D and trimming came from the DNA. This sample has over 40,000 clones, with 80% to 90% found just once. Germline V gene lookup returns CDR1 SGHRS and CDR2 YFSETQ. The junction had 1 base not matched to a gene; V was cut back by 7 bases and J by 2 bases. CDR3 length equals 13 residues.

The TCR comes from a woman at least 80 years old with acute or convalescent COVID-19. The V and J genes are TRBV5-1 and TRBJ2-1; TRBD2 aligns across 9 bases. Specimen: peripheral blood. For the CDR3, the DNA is TGCGCCAGCTCTAGCGGGGCCTACAATGAGCAGTTCTTC. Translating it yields CASSSGAYNEQFF.